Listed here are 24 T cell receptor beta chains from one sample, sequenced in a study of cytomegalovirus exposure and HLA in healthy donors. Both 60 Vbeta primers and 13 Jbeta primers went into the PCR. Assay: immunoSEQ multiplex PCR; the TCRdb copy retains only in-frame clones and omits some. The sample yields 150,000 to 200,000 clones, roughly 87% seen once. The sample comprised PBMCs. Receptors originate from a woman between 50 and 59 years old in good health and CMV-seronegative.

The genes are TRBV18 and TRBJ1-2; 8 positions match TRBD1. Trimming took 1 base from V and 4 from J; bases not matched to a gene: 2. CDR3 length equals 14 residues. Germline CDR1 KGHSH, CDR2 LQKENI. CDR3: CASSPRDRTYGYTF. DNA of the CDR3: TGTGCCAGCTCACCACGGGACAGGACCTATGGCTACACCTTC.

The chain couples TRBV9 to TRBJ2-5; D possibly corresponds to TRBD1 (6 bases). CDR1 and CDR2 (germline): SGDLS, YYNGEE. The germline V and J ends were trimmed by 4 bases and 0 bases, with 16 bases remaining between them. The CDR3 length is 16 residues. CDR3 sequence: CASSNRDNRYQETQYF. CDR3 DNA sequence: TGTGCCAGCAGCAACCGGGACAACCGGTACCAAGAGACCCAGTACTTC.

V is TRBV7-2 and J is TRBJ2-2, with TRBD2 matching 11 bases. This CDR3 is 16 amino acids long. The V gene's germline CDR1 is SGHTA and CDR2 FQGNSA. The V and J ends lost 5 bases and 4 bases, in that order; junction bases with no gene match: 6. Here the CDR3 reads CASSIGTSGATGELFF. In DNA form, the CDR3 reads TGTGCCAGCAGCATAGGGACTAGCGGAGCCACCGGGGAGCTGTTTTTT.

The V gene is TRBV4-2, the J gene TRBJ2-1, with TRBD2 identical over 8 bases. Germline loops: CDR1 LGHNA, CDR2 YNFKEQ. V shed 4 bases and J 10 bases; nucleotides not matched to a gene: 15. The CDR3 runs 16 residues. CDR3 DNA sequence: TGTGCCAGCAGCCCATACCTAGCGGCCCCGGGGGGGGAGCAGTTCTTC. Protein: CASSPYLAAPGGEQFF.

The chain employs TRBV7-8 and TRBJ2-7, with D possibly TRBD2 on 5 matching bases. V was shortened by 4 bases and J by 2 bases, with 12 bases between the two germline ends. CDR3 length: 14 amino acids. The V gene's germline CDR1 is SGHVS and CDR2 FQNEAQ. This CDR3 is CASSSTGIPYEQYF. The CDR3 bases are TGTGCCAGCAGCTCTACCGGGATCCCCTACGAGCAGTACTTC.

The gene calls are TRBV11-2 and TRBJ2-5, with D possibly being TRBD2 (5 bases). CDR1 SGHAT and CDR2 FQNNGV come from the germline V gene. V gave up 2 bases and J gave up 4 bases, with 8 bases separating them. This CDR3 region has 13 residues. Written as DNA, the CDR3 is TGTGCCAGCAGCTTACCAGCGGCAGAGACCCAGTACTTC. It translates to CASSLPAAETQYF.

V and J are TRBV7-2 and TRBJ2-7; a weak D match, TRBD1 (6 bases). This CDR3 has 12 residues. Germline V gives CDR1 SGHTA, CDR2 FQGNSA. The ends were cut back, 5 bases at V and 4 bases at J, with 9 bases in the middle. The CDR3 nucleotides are TGTGCCAGCAGCCAACAGGGTTACGAGCAGTACTTC. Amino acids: CASSQQGYEQYF.

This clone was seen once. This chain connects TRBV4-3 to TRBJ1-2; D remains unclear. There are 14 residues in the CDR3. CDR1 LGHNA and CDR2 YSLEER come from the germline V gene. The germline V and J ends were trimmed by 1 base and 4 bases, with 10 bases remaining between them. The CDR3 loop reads CASSQVDTSYGYTF. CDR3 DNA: TGCGCCAGCAGCCAAGTTGACACCAGCTATGGCTACACCTTC.

The CDR3 coding sequence is TGTGCCAGCACCGAGCGGACTAGCGGAATCACAGATACGCAGTATTTT. This sequence encodes CASTERTSGITDTQYF. The chain uses TRBV28 and TRBJ2-3, with TRBD2 identical over 10 bases. Per the germline V gene, CDR1 is MDHEN and CDR2 is SYDVKM. The V and J ends lost 7 bases and 2 bases, in that order; junction bases with no gene match: 9. The CDR3 is 16 amino acids.

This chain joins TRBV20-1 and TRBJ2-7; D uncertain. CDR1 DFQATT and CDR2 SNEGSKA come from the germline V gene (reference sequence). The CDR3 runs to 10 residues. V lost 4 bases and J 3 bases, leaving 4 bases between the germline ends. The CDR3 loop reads CSATVYEQYF. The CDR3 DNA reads TGCAGTGCTACGGTCTACGAGCAGTACTTC.

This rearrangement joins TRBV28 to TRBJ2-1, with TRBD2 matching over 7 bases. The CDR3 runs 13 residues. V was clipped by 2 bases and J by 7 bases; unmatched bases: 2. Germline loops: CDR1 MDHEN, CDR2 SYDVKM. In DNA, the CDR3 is TGTGCCAGCAGTTTAAGCGGGGTTAATGAGCAGTTCTTC. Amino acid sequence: CASSLSGVNEQFF.

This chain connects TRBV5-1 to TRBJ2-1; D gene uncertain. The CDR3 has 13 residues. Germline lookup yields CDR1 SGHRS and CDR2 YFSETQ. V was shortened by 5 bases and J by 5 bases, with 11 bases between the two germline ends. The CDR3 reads CASSNSIHNEQFF. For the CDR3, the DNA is TGCGCCAGCAGTAACTCCATCCACAATGAGCAGTTCTTC.

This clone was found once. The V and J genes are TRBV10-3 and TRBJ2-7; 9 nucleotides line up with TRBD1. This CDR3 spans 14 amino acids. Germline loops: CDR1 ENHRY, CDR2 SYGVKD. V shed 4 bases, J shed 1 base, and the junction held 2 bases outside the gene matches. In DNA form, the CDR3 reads TGTGCCATCAGTGGACAGGGGGAATCCTACGAGCAGTACTTC. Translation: CAISGQGESYEQYF.

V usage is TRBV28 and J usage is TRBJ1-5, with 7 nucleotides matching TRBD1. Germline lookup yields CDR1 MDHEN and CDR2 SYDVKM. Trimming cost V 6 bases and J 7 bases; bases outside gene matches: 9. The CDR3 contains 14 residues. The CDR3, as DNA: TGTGCCAGCAGATGGGGGACAGACACGCAGCCCCAGCATTTT. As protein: CASRWGTDTQPQHF.

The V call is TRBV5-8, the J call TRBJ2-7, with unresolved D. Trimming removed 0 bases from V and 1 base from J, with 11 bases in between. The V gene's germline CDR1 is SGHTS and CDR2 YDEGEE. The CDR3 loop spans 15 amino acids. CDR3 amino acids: CASSLEVRVSYEQYF. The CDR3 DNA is TGTGCCAGCAGCTTGGAGGTACGGGTATCCTACGAGCAGTACTTC.

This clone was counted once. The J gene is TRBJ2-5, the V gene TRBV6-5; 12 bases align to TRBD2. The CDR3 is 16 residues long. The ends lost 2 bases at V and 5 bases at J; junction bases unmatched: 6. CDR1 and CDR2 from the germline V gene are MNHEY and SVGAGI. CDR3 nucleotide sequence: TGTGCCAGCAGTTACGTCTCTAGCGGGGGGGCTGAGACCCAGTACTTC. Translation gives CASSYVSSGGAETQYF.

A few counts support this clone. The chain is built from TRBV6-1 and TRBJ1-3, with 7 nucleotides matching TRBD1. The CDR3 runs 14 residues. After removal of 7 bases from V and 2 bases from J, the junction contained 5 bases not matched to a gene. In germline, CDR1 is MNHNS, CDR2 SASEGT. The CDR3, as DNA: TGTGCCAGCACCCTTACAGGGGCTGGAAACACCATATATTTT. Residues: CASTLTGAGNTIYF.

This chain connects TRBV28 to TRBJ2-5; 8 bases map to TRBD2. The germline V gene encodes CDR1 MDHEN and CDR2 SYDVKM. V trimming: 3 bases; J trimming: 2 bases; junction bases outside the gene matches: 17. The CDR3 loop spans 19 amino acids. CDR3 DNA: TGTGCCAGCAGTTTTATCCGTGGCGACGGGAGGGGAACACAAGAGACCCAGTACTTC. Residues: CASSFIRGDGRGTQETQYF.

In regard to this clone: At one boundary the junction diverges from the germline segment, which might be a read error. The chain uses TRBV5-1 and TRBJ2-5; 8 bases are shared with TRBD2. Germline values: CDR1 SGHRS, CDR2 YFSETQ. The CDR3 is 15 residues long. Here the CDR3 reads CASSPADTLTSGGDF. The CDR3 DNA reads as TGCGCCAGCAGCCCGGCAGATACACTAACTAGCGGCGGAGACTTC.

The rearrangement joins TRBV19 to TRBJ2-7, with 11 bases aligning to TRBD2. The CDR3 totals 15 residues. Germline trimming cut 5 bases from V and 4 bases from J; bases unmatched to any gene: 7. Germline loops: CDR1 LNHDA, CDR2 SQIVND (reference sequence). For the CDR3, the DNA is TGTGCCAGTAGTTACTTAGCGGGGGGGCCTTACGAGCAGTACTTC. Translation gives CASSYLAGGPYEQYF.

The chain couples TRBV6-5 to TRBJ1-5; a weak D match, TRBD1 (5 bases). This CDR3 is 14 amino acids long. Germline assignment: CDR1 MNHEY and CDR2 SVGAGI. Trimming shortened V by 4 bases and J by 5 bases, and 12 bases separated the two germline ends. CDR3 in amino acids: CASSWGGVDQPQHF. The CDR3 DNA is TGTGCCAGCAGTTGGGGGGGTGTGGATCAGCCCCAGCATTTT.

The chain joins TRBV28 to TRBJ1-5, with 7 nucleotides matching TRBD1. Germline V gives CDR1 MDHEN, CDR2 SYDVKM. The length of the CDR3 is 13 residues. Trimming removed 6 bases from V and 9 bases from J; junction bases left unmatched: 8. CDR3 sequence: CASRPQTGRPQHF. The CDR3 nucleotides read TGTGCCAGCAGACCCCAGACAGGGAGGCCCCAGCATTTT.

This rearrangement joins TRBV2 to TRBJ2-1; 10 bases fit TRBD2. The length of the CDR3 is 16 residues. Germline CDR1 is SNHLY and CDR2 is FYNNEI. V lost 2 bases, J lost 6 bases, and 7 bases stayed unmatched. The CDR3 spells CASSEIRLAGINEQFF. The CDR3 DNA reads TGTGCCAGCAGTGAAATTAGACTAGCGGGTATCAATGAGCAGTTCTTC. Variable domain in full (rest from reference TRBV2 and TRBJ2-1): EPEVTQTPSHQVTQMGQEVILRCVPISNHLYFYWYRQILGQKVEFLVSFYNNEISEKSEIFDDQFSVERPDGSNFTLKIRSTKLEDSAMYFCASSEIRLAGINEQFFGPGTRLTVL.

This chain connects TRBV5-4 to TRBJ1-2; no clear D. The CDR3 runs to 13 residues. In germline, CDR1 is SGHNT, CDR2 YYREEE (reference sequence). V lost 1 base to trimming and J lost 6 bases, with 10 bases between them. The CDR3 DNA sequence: TGTGCCAGCAGCTTGTTCACGGTAAATGGCTACACCTTC. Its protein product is CASSLFTVNGYTF. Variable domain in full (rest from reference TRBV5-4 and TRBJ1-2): ETGVTQSPTHLIKTRGQQVTLRCSSQSGHNTVSWYQQALGQGPQFIFQYYREEENGRGNFPPRFSGLQFPNYSSELNVNALELDDSALYLCASSLFTVNGYTFGSGTRLTVV.